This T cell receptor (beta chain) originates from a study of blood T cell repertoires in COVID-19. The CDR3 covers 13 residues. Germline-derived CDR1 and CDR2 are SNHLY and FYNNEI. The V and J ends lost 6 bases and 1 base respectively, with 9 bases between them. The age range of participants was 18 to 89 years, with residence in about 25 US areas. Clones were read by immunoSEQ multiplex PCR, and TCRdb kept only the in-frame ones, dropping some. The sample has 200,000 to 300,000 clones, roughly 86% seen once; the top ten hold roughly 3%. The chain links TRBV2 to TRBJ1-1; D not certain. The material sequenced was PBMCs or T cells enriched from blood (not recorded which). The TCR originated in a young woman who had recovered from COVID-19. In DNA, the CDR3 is TGTGCCAGCAGACAGCACCAGAACACTGAAGCTTTCTTT. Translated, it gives CASRQHQNTEAFF.